The clone carrying this TCR beta chain was found a few times. TCRdb re-called the 5' RACE reads through MiXCR, storing one row per CDR3 protein. The sample shows 250,000 to 350,000 distinct CDR3 sequences, 15% to 20% of them seen only once. These data belong to a study of T-cell memory formation after mild COVID-19. Study-wide background: Largely donor-specific sequence clusters came from a couple of donors.

The CDR3 is 16 residues long. The V segment lost 3 bases and the J segment 5 bases; nucleotides outside the gene matches: 7. Germline CDR1 reads MNHEY; CDR2 reads SVGEGT. Sequences were obtained from PBMCs or a T cell subset sorted from them (not recorded which). The receptor comes from a young man who had mild COVID-19 (a few samples of this study predate the infection). Cell type and time point are not known. The V call is TRBV6-2 or TRBV6-3, the J call TRBJ2-1, with 10 bases fitting TRBD2. In nucleotides, the CDR3 is TGTGCCAGCAGTTATTACGGACTAGCGGCTAACAATGAGCAGTTCTTC. Residues: CASSYYGLAANNEQFF.